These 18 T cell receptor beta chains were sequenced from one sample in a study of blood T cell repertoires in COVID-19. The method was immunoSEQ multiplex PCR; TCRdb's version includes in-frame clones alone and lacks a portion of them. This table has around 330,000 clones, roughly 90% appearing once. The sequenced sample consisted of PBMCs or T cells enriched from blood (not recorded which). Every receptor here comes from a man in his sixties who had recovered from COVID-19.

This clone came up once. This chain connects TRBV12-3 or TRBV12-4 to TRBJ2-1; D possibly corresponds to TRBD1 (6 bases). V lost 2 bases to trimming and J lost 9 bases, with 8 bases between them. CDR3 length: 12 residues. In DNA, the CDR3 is TGTGCCAGCAGTTTAACAGGGCTTGAGCAGTTCTTC. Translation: CASSLTGLEQFF.

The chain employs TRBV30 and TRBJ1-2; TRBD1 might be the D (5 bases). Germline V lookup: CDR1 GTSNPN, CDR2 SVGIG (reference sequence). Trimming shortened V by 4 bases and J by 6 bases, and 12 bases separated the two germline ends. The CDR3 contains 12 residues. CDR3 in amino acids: CAWTGNSHGYTF. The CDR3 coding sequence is TGTGCCTGGACAGGGAACTCTCATGGCTACACCTTC.

The CDR3 region is CASSPVFGTSGNTIYF. CDR3 nucleotides: TGTGCCAGCTCACCGGTGTTCGGGACTTCTGGAAACACCATATATTTT. The chain uses TRBV18 and TRBJ1-3, with TRBD1 as a possible D gene (5 bases). The CDR3 is 16 amino acids. Deletions cut 3 bases from V and 1 base from J, with 13 bases between. The germline CDR1 and CDR2 sequences are KGHSH and LQKENI.

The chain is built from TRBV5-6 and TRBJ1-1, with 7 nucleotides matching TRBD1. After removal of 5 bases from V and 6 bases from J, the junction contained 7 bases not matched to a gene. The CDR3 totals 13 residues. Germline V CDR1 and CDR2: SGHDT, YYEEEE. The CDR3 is CASSSQGRPEAFF. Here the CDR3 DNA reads TGTGCCAGCAGTTCACAGGGGCGCCCTGAAGCTTTCTTT.

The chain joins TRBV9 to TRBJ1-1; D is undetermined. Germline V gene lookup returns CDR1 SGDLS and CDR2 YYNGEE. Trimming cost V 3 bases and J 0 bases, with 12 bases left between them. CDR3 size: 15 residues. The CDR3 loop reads CASSEPLEMNTEAFF. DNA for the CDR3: TGTGCCAGCAGCGAACCGCTGGAGATGAACACTGAAGCTTTCTTT.

This CDR3 reads CASSLGSGWSTEAFF. As DNA, the CDR3 is TGTGCCAGCAGCTTGGGCTCAGGGTGGAGCACTGAAGCTTTCTTT. The rearrangement links TRBV11-2 to TRBJ1-1, with a possible D match to TRBD1 (5 bases). Per the germline V gene, CDR1 is SGHAT and CDR2 is FQNNGV. Between the trimmed V and J ends, which lost 3 bases and 4 bases, there was a span of 15 bases. The CDR3 covers 15 residues.

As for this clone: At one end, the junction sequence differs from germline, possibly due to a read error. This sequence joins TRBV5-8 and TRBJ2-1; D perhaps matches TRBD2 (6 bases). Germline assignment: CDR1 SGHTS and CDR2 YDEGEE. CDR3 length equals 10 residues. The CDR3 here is CASSSLSGVF. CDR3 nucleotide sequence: TGTGCCAGCAGCTCGCTTAGCGGCGTCTTC.

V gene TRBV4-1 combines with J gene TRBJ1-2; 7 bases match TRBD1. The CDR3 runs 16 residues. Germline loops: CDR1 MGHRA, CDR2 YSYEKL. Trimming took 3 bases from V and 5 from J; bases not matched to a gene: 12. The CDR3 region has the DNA TGCGCCAGCAGCCAGAGAGAAAACCTGGGACAGTATGGCTACACCTTC. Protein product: CASSQRENLGQYGYTF.

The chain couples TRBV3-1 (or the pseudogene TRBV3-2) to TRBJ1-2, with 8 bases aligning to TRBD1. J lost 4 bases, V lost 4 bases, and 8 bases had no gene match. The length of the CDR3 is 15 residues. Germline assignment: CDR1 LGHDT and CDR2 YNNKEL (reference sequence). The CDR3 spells CASSRSGGAVYGYTF. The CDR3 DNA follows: TGTGCCAGCAGCCGGTCAGGGGGCGCGGTCTATGGCTACACCTTC.

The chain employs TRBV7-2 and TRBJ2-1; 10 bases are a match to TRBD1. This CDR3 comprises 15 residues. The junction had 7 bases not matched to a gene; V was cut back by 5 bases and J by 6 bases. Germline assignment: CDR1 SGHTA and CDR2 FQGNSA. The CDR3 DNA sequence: TGTGCCAGCAGCCCACGACAGGGGGCGCGCAATGAGCAGTTCTTC. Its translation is CASSPRQGARNEQFF. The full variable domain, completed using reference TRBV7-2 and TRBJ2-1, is GAGVSQSPSNKVTEKGKDVELRCDPISGHTALYWYRQSLGQGLEFLIYFQGNSAPDKSGLPSDRFSAERTGGSVSTLTIQRTQQEDSAVYLCASSPRQGARNEQFFGPGTRLTVL.

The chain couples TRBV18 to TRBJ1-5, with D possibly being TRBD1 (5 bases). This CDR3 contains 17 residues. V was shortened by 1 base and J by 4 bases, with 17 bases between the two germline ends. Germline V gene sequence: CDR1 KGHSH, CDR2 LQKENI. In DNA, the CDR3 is TGTGCCAGCTCACCACGGCCCCGGGGGATCGGGAATCAGCCCCAGCATTTT. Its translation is CASSPRPRGIGNQPQHF. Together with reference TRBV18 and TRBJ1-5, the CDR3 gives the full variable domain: NAGVMQNPRHLVRRRGQEARLRCSPMKGHSHVYWYRQLPEEGLKFMVYLQKENIIDESGMPKERFSAEFPKEGPSILRIQQVVRGDSAAYFCASSPRPRGIGNQPQHFGDGTRLSIL.

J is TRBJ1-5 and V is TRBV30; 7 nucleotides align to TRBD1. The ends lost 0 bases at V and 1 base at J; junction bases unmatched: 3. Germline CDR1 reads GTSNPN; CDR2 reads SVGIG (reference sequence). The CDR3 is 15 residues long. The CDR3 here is CAWSVGTASNQPQHF. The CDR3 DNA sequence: TGTGCCTGGAGTGTGGGGACAGCAAGCAATCAGCCCCAGCATTTT.

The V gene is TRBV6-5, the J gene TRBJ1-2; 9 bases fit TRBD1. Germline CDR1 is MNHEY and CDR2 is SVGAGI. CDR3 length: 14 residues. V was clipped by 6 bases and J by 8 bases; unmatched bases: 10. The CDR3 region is CASSFGQGYSGYTF. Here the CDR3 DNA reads TGTGCCAGCAGCTTCGGACAGGGGTATTCGGGCTACACCTTC.

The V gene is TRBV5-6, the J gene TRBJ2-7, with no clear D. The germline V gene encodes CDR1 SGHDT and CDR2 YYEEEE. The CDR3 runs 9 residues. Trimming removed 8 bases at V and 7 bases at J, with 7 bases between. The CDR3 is CARPEEQYF. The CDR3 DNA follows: TGTGCCAGACCGGAGGAGCAGTACTTC.

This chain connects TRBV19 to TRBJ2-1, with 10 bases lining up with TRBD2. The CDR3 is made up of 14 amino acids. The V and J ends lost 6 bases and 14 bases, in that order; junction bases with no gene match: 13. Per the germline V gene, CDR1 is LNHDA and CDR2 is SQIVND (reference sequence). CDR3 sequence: CASSPKLGTSVEFF. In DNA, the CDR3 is TGTGCCAGTAGCCCCAAATTAGGGACTAGCGTTGAGTTCTTC.

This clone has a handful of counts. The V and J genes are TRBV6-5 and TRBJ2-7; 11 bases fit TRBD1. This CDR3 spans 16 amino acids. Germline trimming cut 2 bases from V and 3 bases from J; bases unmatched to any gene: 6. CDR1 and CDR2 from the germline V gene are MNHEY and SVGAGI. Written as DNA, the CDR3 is TGTGCCAGCAGTTACCGCGCGGACAGGGGGCGCTACGAGCAGTACTTC. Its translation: CASSYRADRGRYEQYF.

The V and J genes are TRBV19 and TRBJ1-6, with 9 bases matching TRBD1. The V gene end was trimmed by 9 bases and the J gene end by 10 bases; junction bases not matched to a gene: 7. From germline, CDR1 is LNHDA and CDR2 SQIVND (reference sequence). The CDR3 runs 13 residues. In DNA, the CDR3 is TGTGCCAGCATGGGACAGGGTCGCTCACCCCTCCACTTT. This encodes CASMGQGRSPLHF. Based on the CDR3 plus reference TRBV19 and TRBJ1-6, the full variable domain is DGGITQSPKYLFRKEGQNVTLSCEQNLNHDAMYWYRQDPGQGLRLIYYSQIVNDFQKGDIAEGYSVSREKKESFPLTVTSAQKNPTAFYLCASMGQGRSPLHFGNGTRLTVT.

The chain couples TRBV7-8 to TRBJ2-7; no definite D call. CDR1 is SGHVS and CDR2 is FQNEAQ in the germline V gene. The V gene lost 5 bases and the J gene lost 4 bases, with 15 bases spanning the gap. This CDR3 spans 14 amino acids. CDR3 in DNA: TGTGCCAGCAGCCTATTAGCTACTTCTTACGAGCAGTACTTC. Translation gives CASSLLATSYEQYF.